Each of the 2 T cell receptor beta chains below was sequenced from the same sample in a study of graft-versus-host responses after intestinal transplantation. Data came from immunoSEQ multiplex PCR; TCRdb stores just in-frame clones and leaves some out. The data contain 9,000 to 10,000 clones, 94% of them singletons. The sample here was PBMCs, taken 8 days after intestinal transplant. These receptors came from a human patient who received an intestinal transplant, so some T cells may come from the graft donor.

V and J are TRBV9 and TRBJ2-2; 12 nucleotides align to TRBD2. J lost 4 bases, V lost 3 bases, and 4 bases had no gene match. There are 16 residues in the CDR3. Per germline, CDR1 SGDLS and CDR2 YYNGEE. DNA of the CDR3: TGTGCCAGCAGCGATCCTAGCGGGAGGGCCACCGGGGAGCTGTTTTTT. Translating it yields CASSDPSGRATGELFF.

This clone is a singleton in its sample. This chain links TRBV27 with TRBJ1-6, with D perhaps matching TRBD1 (5 bases). The germline V and J ends were trimmed by 6 bases and 4 bases, with 16 bases remaining between them. The CDR3 covers 16 residues. Per the germline V gene, CDR1 is MNHEY and CDR2 is SMNVEV (reference sequence). The CDR3 nucleotides are TGTGCCAGCAGCGCATTCGGGGACGGGTATAATTCACCCCTCCACTTT. This encodes CASSAFGDGYNSPLHF.